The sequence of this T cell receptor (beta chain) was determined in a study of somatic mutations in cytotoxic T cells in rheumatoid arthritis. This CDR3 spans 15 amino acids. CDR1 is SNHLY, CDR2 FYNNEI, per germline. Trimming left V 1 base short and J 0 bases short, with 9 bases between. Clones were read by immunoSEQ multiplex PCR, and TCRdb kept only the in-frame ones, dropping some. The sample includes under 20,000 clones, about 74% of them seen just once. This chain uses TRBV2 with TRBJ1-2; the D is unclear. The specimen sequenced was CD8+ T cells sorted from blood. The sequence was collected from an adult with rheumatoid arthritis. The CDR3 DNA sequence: TGTGCCAGCAGTGAAGTCCTTAGAGCTAACTATGGCTACACCTTC. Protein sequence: CASSEVLRANYGYTF.